These 24 T cell receptor beta chains were sequenced from one sample in a study of cytomegalovirus exposure and HLA in healthy donors. Both 60 Vbeta primers and 13 Jbeta primers went into the PCR. Measured with immunoSEQ multiplex PCR; TCRdb has only the in-frame clones, and not every one. The sample comprises 90,000 to 110,000 clones, under 85% of which are singletons, and over 7.5% rests with the top ten. The sequencing sample was made of PBMCs. The source of these receptors is a middle-aged man in good health and CMV-seronegative.

The V and J genes are TRBV4-3 and TRBJ2-1, with 12 bases that match TRBD2. The CDR3 is made up of 17 amino acids. Unmatched junction bases numbered 2, after V lost 2 bases and J lost 0 bases. Germline values: CDR1 LGHNA, CDR2 YSLEER. CDR3 protein: CASSQSLAGGSYNEQFF. As DNA, the CDR3 is TGCGCCAGCAGCCAATCACTAGCGGGGGGCTCCTACAATGAGCAGTTCTTC.

This rearrangement joins TRBV5-1 to TRBJ2-5; D gene unclear. Trimming removed 0 bases from V and 7 bases from J, with 13 bases in between. Germline V gene lookup returns CDR1 SGHRS and CDR2 YFSETQ. The CDR3 has 14 residues. The CDR3 loop is CASSLASGSGTQYF. In DNA form, the CDR3 reads TGCGCCAGCAGCTTGGCTTCCGGTTCGGGGACCCAGTACTTC.

The CDR3: CASSSGGEPNSPLHF. In nucleotides, the CDR3 is TGTGCCAGCAGCTCAGGCGGGGAGCCAAATTCACCCCTCCACTTT. This sequence joins TRBV7-2 and TRBJ1-6; D is undetermined. This CDR3 spans 15 amino acids. Germline V gene data show CDR1 as SGHTA and CDR2 as FQGNSA. Trimming shortened V by 4 bases and J by 7 bases, and 14 bases separated the two germline ends. Full variable domain (rest looked up from reference TRBV7-2 and TRBJ1-6): GAGVSQSPSNKVTEKGKDVELRCDPISGHTALYWYRQSLGQGLEFLIYFQGNSAPDKSGLPSDRFSAERTGGSVSTLTIQRTQQEDSAVYLCASSSGGEPNSPLHFGNGTRLTVT.

This clone was counted between two and nine times. This chain links TRBV7-6 with TRBJ1-1; D perhaps matches TRBD1 (6 bases). CDR1 is SGHVS, CDR2 FNYEAQ, per germline. With 3 bases removed from V and 3 bases from J, the gap between germline ends came to 14 bases. The CDR3 is 15 residues long. As DNA, the CDR3 is TGTGCCAGCAGCTTCCAAGGGGGATGGGACACTGAAGCTTTCTTT. Amino acids: CASSFQGGWDTEAFF. Complete variable domain (other parts from reference TRBV7-6 and TRBJ1-1): GAGVSQSPRYKVTKRGQDVALRCDPISGHVSLYWYRQALGQGPEFLTYFNYEAQQDKSGLPNDRFSAERPEGSISTLTIQRTEQRDSAMYRCASSFQGGWDTEAFFGQGTRLTVV.

This clone was seen only once. The chain joins TRBV7-3 to TRBJ2-3, with 10 nucleotides matching TRBD1. The CDR3 is made up of 16 amino acids. CDR1 and CDR2 from the germline V gene are SGHTA and FQGTGA. V shed 5 bases and J 2 bases; nucleotides not matched to a gene: 7. The CDR3 coding sequence is TGTGCCAGCAGCCTCATGACAGGGGGCGACACAGATACGCAGTATTTT. It codes for CASSLMTGGDTDTQYF.

The V gene is TRBV6-1, the J gene TRBJ2-7, with D maybe TRBD2 (6 bases). Germline CDR1 reads MNHNS; CDR2 reads SASEGT. V was clipped by 6 bases and J by 2 bases, with 14 bases between them. CDR3 length: 14 residues. CDR3 nucleotides: TGTGCCAGCAGGGAGGGACTGCGGACCTACGAGCAGTACTTC. Its translation: CASREGLRTYEQYF.

This chain links TRBV4-2 with TRBJ2-7; 8 nucleotides align to TRBD1. The length of the CDR3 is 14 residues. The trim removed 8 bases at V and 3 bases at J, leaving 9 bases unmatched. Germline V CDR1 and CDR2: LGHNA, YNFKEQ. CDR3 nucleotide sequence: TGTGCCAGCCGACCCGGACAGGGATACTACGAGCAGTACTTC. This sequence encodes CASRPGQGYYEQYF.

The chain is built from TRBV5-1 and TRBJ2-1; a possible D gene is TRBD1 (6 bases). The CDR3 runs 14 residues. The germline V gene encodes CDR1 SGHRS and CDR2 YFSETQ. V was clipped by 2 bases and J by 4 bases, with 10 bases between them. The CDR3 DNA sequence: TGCGCCAGCAGCTTCCGGGACACATACAATGAGCAGTTCTTC. It yields the protein CASSFRDTYNEQFF.

The CDR3 bases are TGTGCCAGCAGACCCCTAAGGGGGCTCTCCTACGAGCAGTACTTC. Protein product: CASRPLRGLSYEQYF. The chain is built from TRBV7-2 and TRBJ2-7, with TRBD1 matching over 7 bases. This CDR3 region has 15 residues. Per germline, CDR1 SGHTA and CDR2 FQGNSA. V lost 6 bases to trimming and J lost 0 bases; unmatched junction nucleotides: 8.

The chain joins TRBV7-9 to TRBJ2-5; TRBD1 matches 7 bases. J was trimmed by 4 bases and V by 5 bases; bases with no gene match: 10. CDR3 length: 15 residues. The germline V gene has CDR1 SEHNR and CDR2 FQNEAQ (reference sequence). CDR3 sequence: CASSPFDRVPETQYF. CDR3 in DNA: TGTGCCAGCAGCCCCTTCGACAGGGTTCCAGAGACCCAGTACTTC. Supplemented by reference TRBV7-9 and TRBJ2-5, the full variable domain reads DTGVSQNPRHKITKRGQNVTFRCDPISEHNRLYWYRQTLGQGPEFLTYFQNEAQLEKSRLLSDRFSAERPKGSFSTLEIQRTEQGDSAMYLCASSPFDRVPETQYFGPGTRLLVL.

This clone came up a few times. The rearrangement uses TRBV28 and TRBJ2-5; 10 bases agree with TRBD2. CDR3 length equals 16 residues. Trimming cost V 5 bases and J 7 bases; bases outside gene matches: 13. Germline V gene lookup returns CDR1 MDHEN and CDR2 SYDVKM. The CDR3 here is CASSGTGLAGVWTQYF. The CDR3, as DNA: TGTGCCAGCAGTGGTACGGGGCTAGCGGGAGTTTGGACCCAGTACTTC.

This clone has more than one count but fewer than ten. The V gene is TRBV25-1, the J gene TRBJ2-5, with 7 nucleotides matching TRBD2. Germline CDR1 MGHDK, CDR2 SYGVNS. The V gene end was trimmed by 1 base and the J gene end by 4 bases; junction bases not matched to a gene: 9. This CDR3 comprises 16 residues. The CDR3 sequence is CASSESEWGGGETQYF. As DNA, the CDR3 is TGTGCCAGCAGTGAATCTGAGTGGGGGGGAGGAGAGACCCAGTACTTC.

The V call is TRBV9, the J call TRBJ2-1; TRBD2 aligns across 9 bases. This CDR3 is 15 amino acids long. Trimming at V came to 3 bases and at J to 4 bases, leaving 5 bases not matched to a gene. Per germline, CDR1 SGDLS and CDR2 YYNGEE. DNA for the CDR3: TGTGCCAGCAGCGCGGATGCGGGGGGGTACAATGAGCAGTTCTTC. This translates into CASSADAGGYNEQFF.

The chain carries TRBV7-9 and TRBJ1-1; 7 bases are shared with TRBD1. J gave up 12 bases and V 5 bases, and 12 bases lay outside the gene matches. Per germline, CDR1 SEHNR and CDR2 FQNEAQ (reference sequence). This CDR3 contains 13 residues. The CDR3 is CASSPRDSESTFF. The CDR3 DNA reads TGTGCCAGCAGCCCTCGGGACAGTGAATCAACTTTCTTT. The full variable domain, with the rest looked up from reference TRBV7-9 and TRBJ1-1, is DTGVSQNPRHKITKRGQNVTFRCDPISEHNRLYWYRQTLGQGPEFLTYFQNEAQLEKSRLLSDRFSAERPKGSFSTLEIQRTEQGDSAMYLCASSPRDSESTFFGQGTRLTVV.

The table lists this clone with a few counts. The V gene is TRBV27, the J gene TRBJ2-7, with TRBD2 identical over 10 bases. V was pared by 5 bases and J by 4 bases, with 8 bases of the junction left unmatched. CDR1 is MNHEY and CDR2 is SMNVEV in the germline V gene (reference sequence). The CDR3 loop spans 15 amino acids. The CDR3 is CASSKLAGNFYEQYF. The DNA for the CDR3 is TGTGCCAGCAGTAAACTAGCGGGGAATTTTTACGAGCAGTACTTC.

The rearrangement joins TRBV15 to TRBJ2-2, with 10 bases identical to TRBD1. J gave up 3 bases and V 4 bases, and 2 bases lay outside the gene matches. The CDR3 is made up of 15 amino acids. Looked up from germline, CDR1 is LNHNV and CDR2 is YYDKDF (reference sequence). CDR3 sequence reads: CATSNDRGHTGELFF. In DNA form, the CDR3 reads TGTGCCACCAGCAACGACAGGGGGCACACCGGGGAGCTGTTTTTT.

This sequence joins TRBV5-4 and TRBJ2-3; 7 nucleotides match TRBD2. CDR3 length equals 16 residues. Per the germline V gene, CDR1 is SGHNT and CDR2 is YYREEE (reference sequence). V trimming: 6 bases; J trimming: 2 bases; junction bases outside the gene matches: 12. The CDR3 region has the DNA TGTGCCAGCAACTCAGCAGGCGGGGGACTCACAGATACGCAGTATTTT. Amino acid sequence: CASNSAGGGLTDTQYF.

The V call is TRBV6-4, the J call TRBJ2-1, with a tentative D call TRBD1 (5 bases). With 0 bases removed from V and 7 bases from J, the gap between germline ends came to 10 bases. The CDR3 has 14 residues. CDR1 is MRHNA and CDR2 is SNTAGT in the germline V gene. The CDR3 DNA follows: TGTGCCAGCAGTGACTCGACAGAGCCTAATGAGCAGTTCTTC. It codes for CASSDSTEPNEQFF.

This clone was recorded once. The rearrangement uses TRBV6-4 and TRBJ2-2; TRBD1 matches at 8 bases. This CDR3 spans 16 amino acids. With V trimmed by 6 bases and J by 7 bases, 13 bases remained unmatched. In germline, CDR1 is MRHNA, CDR2 SNTAGT. The CDR3 spells CASSLQTGVTVGELFF. CDR3 sequence (DNA): TGTGCCAGCAGCCTCCAGACAGGGGTAACAGTCGGGGAGCTGTTTTTT.

The chain has TRBV7-3 and TRBJ2-3, with no clear D. The CDR3 runs 15 residues. The germline CDR1 and CDR2 sequences are SGHTA and FQGTGA. The V end was cut by 1 base, the J end by 0 bases, with 8 bases between. CDR3 nucleotides: TGTGCCAGCAGCTTAAGTCCGGTTAGCACAGATACGCAGTATTTT. Amino acids: CASSLSPVSTDTQYF.

The chain employs TRBV7-2 and TRBJ1-3; possible D gene TRBD1, 5 bases. Germline lookup yields CDR1 SGHTA and CDR2 FQGNSA. Trimming pared 5 bases from V and 1 base from J, leaving 15 bases between. This CDR3 spans 16 amino acids. The CDR3 DNA sequence: TGTGCCAGCAGCAGGATGGGACTGAGTTCTGGAAACACCATATATTTT. The encoded protein is CASSRMGLSSGNTIYF.

The chain carries TRBV9 and TRBJ2-7, with no clear D. CDR1 is SGDLS and CDR2 is YYNGEE in the germline V gene. The CDR3 is 15 residues long. V lost 2 bases and J 4 bases, leaving 16 bases between the germline ends. The CDR3 nucleotides are TGTGCCAGCAGCGTCAGTGCAAGTCACCTTTACGAGCAGTACTTC. Translated, it gives CASSVSASHLYEQYF.

V and J are TRBV11-2 and TRBJ1-5, with 8 nucleotides matching TRBD1. This CDR3 has 16 amino acids. The V segment lost 3 bases and the J segment 7 bases; nucleotides outside the gene matches: 11. Germline V gives CDR1 SGHAT, CDR2 FQNNGV. The DNA for the CDR3 is TGTGCCAGCAGCTTGAGGGCAGGGGGCATCGGGCAGCCCCAGCATTTT. Protein product: CASSLRAGGIGQPQHF.

The chain couples TRBV4-3 to TRBJ2-7; 7 bases agree with TRBD1. V lost 0 bases and J lost 2; bases outside the gene matches: 10. Germline-derived CDR1 and CDR2 are LGHNA and YSLEER. This CDR3 spans 17 amino acids. The CDR3 reads CASSQDLARGFPYEQYF. The DNA for the CDR3 is TGCGCCAGCAGCCAAGATCTCGCCAGGGGGTTTCCCTACGAGCAGTACTTC.